This T cell receptor beta chain appears in the sequencing data of a study of OX40 agonist ivuxolimab in advanced cancers. For context, the study as a whole: Ivuxolimab was an agonistic, fully human IgG2 monoclonal antibody directed against OX40 (CD134), a costimulatory receptor. Intravenous ivuxolimab was administered to patients every 2 weeks at six dose levels: 0.01, 0.1, 0.3, 1.5, 3 and 10 mg/kg. Among the roughly 52 dose-escalation patients, around 19 had hepatocellular carcinoma, roughly 15 melanoma, 9 renal cell carcinoma and 9 head and neck cancer. A male proportion of almost 85% and a mean age of approximately 58 years, ranging from about 20 to 85, were recorded for the dose-escalation cohort. Patients were allowed to have had prior anti-PD-1, anti-PD-L1 or anti-CTLA-4 therapy, and about 40% of the dose-escalation patients had been treated with checkpoint inhibitors. Three dose-escalation patients achieved partial responses, one with hepatocellular carcinoma and two with cutaneous melanoma. The point of sequencing TCRbeta in the periphery was to test whether ivuxolimab changed TCR sequence diversity and drove clonal T-cell expansion. The paper covers the monotherapy dose-escalation part of the phase I ivuxolimab trial, which included N of about 50 patients. What the work shows at the level of the full study, not this receptor alone: At doses of 0.1 to 3.0 mg/kg, clonal expansion of both CD4+ and CD8+ T cells in blood was seen between baseline and week 6. Low levels of normalized T-cell clonal expansion were also seen in some patients who did not respond. In the 0.1-3.0 mg/kg groups, partial responders were among the patients with the lowest normalized peripheral clonal expansion, particularly in CD8+ T cells. After ivuxolimab, more expanded clones were found on average in CD8+ T cells than in CD4+ T cells. Antigen specificity was not determined for the clonally expanded peripheral T cells.

Patients with a history of autoimmune disease or receiving systemic immunosuppression were excluded from the trial. Peripheral blood for TCR sequencing was collected from all dose cohorts at baseline, on cycle 4 day 1, and on cycle 7 day 1. The samples were taken from a phase I, first-in-human, multicenter, open-label dose-escalation trial of ivuxolimab. The trial enrolled adults with locally advanced or metastatic head and neck squamous cell, hepatocellular, melanoma or renal cell carcinoma. CD4+ and CD8+ T cells were sorted separately from peripheral blood before TCR sequencing. In the germline V gene (reference sequence), CDR1 corresponds to SSHAT and CDR2 to FNYEAQ. Trimming removed 6 bases from V and 8 bases from J; the gene matches leave 9 bases unexplained. Inclusive of the bounding cysteine and phenylalanine, the CDR3 is 15 residues long. Only CDR3 DNA remains: 45 bases, in frame from the first base.

For sequencing of the TCRbeta CDR3 region, genomic DNA was extracted from the sorted cells. The immunoSEQ Assay was used to sequence the TCRbeta CDR3 regions. Drawn from immuneACCESS, this table holds only the in-frame rearrangements with V and J called that TCRdb kept. Clones are partly lost; checked studies trace under half to an unresolved V gene and leave the rest unexplained. The sample yields 90,000 to 100,000 clones; 70% to 90% were counted once. The leading ten clones occupy 0.45% to 0.55% of the sample. On this clone itself: The clone's antigen remains unknown. No much larger clone is present one base from it, and per-base qualities are unavailable.

The sequence joins TRBV7-7 to TRBJ2-1; 11 central nucleotides agree with TRBD1. This sample comprised CD4+ or CD8+ T cells sorted from blood, obtained in a trial of the OX40 agonist ivuxolimab. This clonotype was obtained from an adult with an advanced solid tumor such as melanoma, head and neck, liver or kidney cancer. DNA sequence: TGTGCCAGCAGGGAGGGGACAGGGGGTCGAGATGAGCAGTTCTTC. Its protein product is CASREGTGGRDEQFF.